This T cell receptor beta chain appears in the sequencing data of a study of T cells in Graves' hyperthyroidism and ophthalmopathy. Study-wide results and caveats: Expanded thyroid clonotypes (above 0.001) were mostly also found in blood.

As regards this clonotype: Its target is unknown.

TCR beta CDR3 regions were amplified from RNA. The TCR CDR3 was amplified in a first-round RT-PCR using the HTBI primer set. TCRdb processed the multiplex PCR reads anew with MiXCR; each CDR3 protein has one entry. Of about 400,000 distinct CDR3 sequences listed, roughly 13% are singletons. The sample was blood. The TCR comes from a woman between 18 and 29 years old with Graves' hyperthyroidism.

The CDR3 spells CASSAAIFDGYTF. Here the CDR3 DNA reads TGTGCCAGCAGCGCTGCCATATTTGATGGCTACACCTTC. V and J are TRBV2 and TRBJ1-2, with no clear D. Germline CDR1 is SNHLY and CDR2 is FYNNEI. V was shortened by 6 bases and J by 6 bases, with 14 bases between the two germline ends. CDR3 length: 13 residues.